The clone carrying this T cell receptor beta chain was observed many times. Its antigen is still unknown. At the DNA level, this CDR3 is encoded by other sequences in the same sample as well. This entry belongs to a study of metastatic and nonmetastatic thyroid tumors. Study overall: A comparison of repertoires was made across blood and tumor or nodule tissue from malignant and benign thyroid patients.

The length of the CDR3 is 15 residues. V was trimmed by 6 bases and J by 0 bases, leaving 14 bases between them. Germline values: CDR1 LNHNV, CDR2 YYDKDF (reference sequence). General study points: The study reportedly found significantly higher TCR beta diversity in malignant thyroid tumors than benign nodules, in blood and tumor.

No treatment of any kind had been given to any patient before thyroid surgery. Per the authors' pipeline: The distant-metastasis classifier for papillary thyroid cancer was built from CDR3 differences across clinicopathological groups. Through MiXCR, TCRdb re-clonotyped the PCR reads. TCRdb, rather than the study authors, made the V and J calls. The data contain 35,000 to 50,000 clones, more than 25% of them singletons. The TCR comes from a male donor with papillary thyroid cancer or a benign thyroid nodule (not recorded which). Some clones in this sample may be carry-over from other donors' samples. J is TRBJ1-2 and V is TRBV15; maybe TRBD1 (6 bases). The specimen was blood. The CDR3 spells CATRKGPGANYGYTF. The CDR3 DNA reads TGTGCCACCAGGAAAGGCCCAGGGGCTAACTATGGCTACACCTTC.